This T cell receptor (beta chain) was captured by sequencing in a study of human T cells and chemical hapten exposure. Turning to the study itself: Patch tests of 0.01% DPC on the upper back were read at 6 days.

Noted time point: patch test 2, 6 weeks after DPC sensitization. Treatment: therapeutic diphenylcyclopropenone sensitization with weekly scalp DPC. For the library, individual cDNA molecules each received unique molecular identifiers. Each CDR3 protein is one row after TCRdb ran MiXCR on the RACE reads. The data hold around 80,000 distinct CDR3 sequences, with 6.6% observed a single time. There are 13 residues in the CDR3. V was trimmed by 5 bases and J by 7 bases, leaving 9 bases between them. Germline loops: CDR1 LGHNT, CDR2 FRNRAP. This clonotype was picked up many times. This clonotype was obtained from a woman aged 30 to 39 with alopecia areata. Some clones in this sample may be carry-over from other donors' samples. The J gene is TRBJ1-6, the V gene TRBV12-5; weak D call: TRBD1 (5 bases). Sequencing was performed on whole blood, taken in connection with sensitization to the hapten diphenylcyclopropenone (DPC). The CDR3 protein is CASGRDLNSPLHF. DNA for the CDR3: TGTGCTAGTGGTCGGGACCTAAATTCACCCCTCCACTTT.